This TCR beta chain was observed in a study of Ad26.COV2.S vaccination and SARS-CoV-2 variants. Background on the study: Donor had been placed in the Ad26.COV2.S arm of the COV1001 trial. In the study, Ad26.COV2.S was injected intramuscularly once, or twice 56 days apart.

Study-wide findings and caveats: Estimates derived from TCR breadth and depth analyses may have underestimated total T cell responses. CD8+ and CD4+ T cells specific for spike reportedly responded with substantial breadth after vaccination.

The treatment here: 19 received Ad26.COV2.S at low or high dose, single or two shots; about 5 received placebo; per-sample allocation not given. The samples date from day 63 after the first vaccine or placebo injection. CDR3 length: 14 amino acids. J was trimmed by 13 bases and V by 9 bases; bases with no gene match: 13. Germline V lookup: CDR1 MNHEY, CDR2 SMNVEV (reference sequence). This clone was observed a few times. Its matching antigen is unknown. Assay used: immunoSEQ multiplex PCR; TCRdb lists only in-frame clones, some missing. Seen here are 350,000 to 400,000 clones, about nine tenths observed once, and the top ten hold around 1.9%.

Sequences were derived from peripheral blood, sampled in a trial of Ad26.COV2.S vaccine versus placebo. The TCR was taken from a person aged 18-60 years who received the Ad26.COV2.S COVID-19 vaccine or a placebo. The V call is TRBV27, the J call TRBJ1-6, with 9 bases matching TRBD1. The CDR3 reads CASTSPGQGRPLHF. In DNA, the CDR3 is TGTGCCAGTACCTCTCCGGGACAGGGCCGGCCCCTCCACTTT.